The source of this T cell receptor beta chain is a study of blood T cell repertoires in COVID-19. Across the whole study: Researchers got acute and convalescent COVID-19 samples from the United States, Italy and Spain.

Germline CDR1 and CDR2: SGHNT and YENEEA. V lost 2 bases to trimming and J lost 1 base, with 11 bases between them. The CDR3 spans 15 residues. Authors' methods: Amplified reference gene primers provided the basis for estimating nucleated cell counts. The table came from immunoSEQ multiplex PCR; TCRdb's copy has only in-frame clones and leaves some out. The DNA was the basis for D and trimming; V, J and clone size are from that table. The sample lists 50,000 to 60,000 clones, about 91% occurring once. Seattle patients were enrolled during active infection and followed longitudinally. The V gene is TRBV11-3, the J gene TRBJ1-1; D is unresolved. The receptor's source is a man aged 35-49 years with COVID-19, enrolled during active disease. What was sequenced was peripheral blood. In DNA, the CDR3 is TGTGCCAGCAGCTTAAGCGGCTCAGGGAACACTGAAGCTTTCTTT. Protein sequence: CASSLSGSGNTEAFF.